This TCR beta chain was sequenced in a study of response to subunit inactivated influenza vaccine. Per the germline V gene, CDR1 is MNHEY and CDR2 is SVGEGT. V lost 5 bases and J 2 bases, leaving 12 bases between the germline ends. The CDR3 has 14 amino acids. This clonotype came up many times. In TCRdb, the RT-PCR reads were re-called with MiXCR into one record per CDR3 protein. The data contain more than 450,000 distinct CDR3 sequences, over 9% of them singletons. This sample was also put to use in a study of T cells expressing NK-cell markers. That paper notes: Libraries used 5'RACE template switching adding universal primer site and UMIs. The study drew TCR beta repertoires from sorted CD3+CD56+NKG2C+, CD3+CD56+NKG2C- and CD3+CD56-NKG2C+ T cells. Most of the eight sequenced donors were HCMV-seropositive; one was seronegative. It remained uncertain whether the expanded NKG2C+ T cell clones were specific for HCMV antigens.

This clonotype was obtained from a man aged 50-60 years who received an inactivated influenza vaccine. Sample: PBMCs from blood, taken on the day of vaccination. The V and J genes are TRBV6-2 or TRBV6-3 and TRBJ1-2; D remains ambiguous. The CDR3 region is CASSQTPVNYGYTF. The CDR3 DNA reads TGTGCCAGCAGTCAGACACCAGTGAACTATGGCTACACCTTC.